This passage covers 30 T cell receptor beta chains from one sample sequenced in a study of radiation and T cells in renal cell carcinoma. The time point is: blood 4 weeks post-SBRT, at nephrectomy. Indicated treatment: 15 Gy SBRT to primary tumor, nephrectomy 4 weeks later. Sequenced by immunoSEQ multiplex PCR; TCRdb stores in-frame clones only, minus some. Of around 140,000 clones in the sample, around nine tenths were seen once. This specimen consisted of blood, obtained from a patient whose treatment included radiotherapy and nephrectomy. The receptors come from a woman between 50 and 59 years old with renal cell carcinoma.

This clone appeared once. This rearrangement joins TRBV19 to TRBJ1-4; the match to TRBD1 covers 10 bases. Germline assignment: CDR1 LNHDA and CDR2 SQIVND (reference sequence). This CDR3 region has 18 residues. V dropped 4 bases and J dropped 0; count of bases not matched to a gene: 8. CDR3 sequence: CASSSQGTGASTNEKLFF. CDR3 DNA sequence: TGTGCCAGTAGTAGCCAAGGGACAGGGGCGTCAACTAATGAAAAACTGTTTTTT.

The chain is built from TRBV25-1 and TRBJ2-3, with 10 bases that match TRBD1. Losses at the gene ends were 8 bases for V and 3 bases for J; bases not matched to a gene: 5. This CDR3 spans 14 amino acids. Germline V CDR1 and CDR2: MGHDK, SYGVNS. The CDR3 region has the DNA TGTGCCAGCGGGGACAGGGGCTTGACAGATACGCAGTATTTT. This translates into CASGDRGLTDTQYF.

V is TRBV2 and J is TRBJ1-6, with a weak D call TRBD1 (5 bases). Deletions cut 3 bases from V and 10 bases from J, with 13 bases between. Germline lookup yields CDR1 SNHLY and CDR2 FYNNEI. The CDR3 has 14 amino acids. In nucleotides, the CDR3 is TGTGCCAGCAGTGAGGACCGGACACTATCACCCCTCCACTTT. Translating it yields CASSEDRTLSPLHF.

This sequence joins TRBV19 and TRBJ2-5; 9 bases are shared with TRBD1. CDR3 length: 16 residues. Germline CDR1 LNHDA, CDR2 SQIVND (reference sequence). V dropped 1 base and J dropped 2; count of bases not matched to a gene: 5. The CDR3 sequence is CASSIGGTGKQETQYF. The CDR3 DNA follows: TGTGCCAGTAGTATAGGAGGGACAGGGAAACAAGAGACCCAGTACTTC. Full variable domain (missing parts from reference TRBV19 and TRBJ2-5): DGGITQSPKYLFRKEGQNVTLSCEQNLNHDAMYWYRQDPGQGLRLIYYSQIVNDFQKGDIAEGYSVSREKKESFPLTVTSAQKNPTAFYLCASSIGGTGKQETQYFGPGTRLLVL.

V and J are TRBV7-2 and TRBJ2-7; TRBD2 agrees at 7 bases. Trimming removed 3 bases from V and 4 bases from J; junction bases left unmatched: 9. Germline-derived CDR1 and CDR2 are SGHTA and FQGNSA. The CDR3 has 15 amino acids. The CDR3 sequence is CASSFSRGRRYEQYF. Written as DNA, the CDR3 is TGTGCCAGCAGCTTCTCTCGCGGGAGACGGTACGAGCAGTACTTC.

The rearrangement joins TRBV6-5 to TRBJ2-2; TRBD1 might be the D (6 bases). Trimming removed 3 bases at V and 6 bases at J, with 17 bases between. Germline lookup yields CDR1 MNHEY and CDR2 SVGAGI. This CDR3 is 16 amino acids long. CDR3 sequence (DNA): TGTGCCAGCAGTTATGGGGGCCCCTTAGTAGCCGGGGAGCTGTTTTTT. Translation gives CASSYGGPLVAGELFF.

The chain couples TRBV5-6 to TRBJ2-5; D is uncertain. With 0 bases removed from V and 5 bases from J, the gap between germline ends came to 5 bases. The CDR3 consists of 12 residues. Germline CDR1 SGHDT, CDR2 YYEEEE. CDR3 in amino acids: CASSLEVETQYF. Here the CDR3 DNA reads TGTGCCAGCAGCTTGGAGGTGGAGACCCAGTACTTC.

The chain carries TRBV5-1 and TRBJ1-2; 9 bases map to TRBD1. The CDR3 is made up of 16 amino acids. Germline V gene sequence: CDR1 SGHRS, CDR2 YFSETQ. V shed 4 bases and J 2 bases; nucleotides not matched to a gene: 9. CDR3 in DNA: TGCGCCAGCAGCGTATCTCCGGGACAGGGAAACTATGGCTACACCTTC. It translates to CASSVSPGQGNYGYTF.

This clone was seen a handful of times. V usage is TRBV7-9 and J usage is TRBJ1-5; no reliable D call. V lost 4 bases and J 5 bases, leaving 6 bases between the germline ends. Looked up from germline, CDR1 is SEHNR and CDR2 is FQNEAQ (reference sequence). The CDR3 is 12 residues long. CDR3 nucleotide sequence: TGTGCCAGCAGCTCCGGGTATCAGCCCCAGCATTTT. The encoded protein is CASSSGYQPQHF.

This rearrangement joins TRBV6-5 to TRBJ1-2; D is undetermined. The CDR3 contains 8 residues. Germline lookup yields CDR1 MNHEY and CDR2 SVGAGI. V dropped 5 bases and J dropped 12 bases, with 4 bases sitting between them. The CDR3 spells CASSDHTF. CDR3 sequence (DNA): TGTGCCAGCAGTGACCACACCTTC.

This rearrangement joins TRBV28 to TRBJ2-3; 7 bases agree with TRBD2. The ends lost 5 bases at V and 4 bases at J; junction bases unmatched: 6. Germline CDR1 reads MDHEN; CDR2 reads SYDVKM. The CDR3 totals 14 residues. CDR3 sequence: CASSPRTRADTQYF. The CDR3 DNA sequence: TGTGCCAGCAGTCCCCGGACTAGGGCAGATACGCAGTATTTT.

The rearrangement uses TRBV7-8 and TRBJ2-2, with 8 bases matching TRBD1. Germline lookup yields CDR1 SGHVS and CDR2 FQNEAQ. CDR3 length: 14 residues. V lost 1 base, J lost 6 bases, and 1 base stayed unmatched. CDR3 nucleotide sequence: TGTGCCAGCAGCTTAGTACAGGGGGCCGGGGAGCTGTTTTTT. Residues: CASSLVQGAGELFF.

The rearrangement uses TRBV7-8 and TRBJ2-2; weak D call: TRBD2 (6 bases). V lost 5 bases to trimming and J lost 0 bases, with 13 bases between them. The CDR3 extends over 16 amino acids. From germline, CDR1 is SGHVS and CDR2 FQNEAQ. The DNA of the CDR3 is TGTGCCAGCAGCCTACGCGGGGCCTCGAACACCGGGGAGCTGTTTTTT. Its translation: CASSLRGASNTGELFF.

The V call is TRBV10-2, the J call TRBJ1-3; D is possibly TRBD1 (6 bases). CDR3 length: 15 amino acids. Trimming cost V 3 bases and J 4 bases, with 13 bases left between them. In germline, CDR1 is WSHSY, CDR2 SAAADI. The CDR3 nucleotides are TGCGCCAGCAGTGATCTTGGGGGGCTCGGAAACACCATATATTTT. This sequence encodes CASSDLGGLGNTIYF.

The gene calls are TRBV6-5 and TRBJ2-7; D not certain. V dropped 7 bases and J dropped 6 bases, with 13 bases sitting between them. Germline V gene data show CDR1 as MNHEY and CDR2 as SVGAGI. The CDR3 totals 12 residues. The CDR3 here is CASTGLGSEQYF. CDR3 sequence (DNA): TGTGCCAGCACGGGCCTAGGGTCCGAGCAGTACTTC.

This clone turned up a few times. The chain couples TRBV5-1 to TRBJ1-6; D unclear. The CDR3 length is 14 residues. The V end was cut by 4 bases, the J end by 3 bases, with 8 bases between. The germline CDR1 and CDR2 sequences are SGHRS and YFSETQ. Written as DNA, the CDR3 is TGCGCCAGCAGCGAGGGTCTCTATAATTCACCCCTCCACTTT. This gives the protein CASSEGLYNSPLHF.

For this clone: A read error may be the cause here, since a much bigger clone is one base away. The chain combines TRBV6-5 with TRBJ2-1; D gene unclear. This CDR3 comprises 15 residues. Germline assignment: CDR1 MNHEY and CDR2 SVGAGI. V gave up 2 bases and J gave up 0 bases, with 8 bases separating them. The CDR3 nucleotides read TGTGCCAGCAGTTACGAGATGAGCTCCTACAATGAGCAGTTCTTC. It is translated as CASSYEMSSYNEQFF.

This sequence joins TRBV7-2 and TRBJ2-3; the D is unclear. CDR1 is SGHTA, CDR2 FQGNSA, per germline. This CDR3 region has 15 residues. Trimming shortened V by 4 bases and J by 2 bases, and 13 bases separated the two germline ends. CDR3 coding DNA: TGTGCCAGCAGCTCCGGACCACTTTACACAGATACGCAGTATTTT. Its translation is CASSSGPLYTDTQYF.

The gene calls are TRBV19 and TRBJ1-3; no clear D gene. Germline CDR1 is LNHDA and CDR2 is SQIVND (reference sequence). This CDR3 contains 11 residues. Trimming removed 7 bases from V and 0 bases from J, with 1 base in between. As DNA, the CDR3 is TGTGCCAGTACCTCTGGAAACACCATATATTTT. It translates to CASTSGNTIYF.

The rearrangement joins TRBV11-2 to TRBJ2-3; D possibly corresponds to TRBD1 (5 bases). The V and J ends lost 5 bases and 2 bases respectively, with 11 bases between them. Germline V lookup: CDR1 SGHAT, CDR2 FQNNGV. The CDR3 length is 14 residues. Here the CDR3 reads CASSQGVTTDTQYF. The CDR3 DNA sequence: TGTGCCAGCAGCCAAGGGGTAACCACAGATACGCAGTATTTT.

CDR3 coding DNA: TGTGCTAGTGGTCTCCAGAGCACCGGGGAGCTGTTTTTT. This encodes CASGLQSTGELFF. The J gene is TRBJ2-2, the V gene TRBV12-5; D gene uncertain. Looked up from germline, CDR1 is LGHNT and CDR2 is FRNRAP. The V end lost 5 bases, the J end lost 4 bases, and 8 bases lay between the germline ends. This CDR3 has 13 amino acids.

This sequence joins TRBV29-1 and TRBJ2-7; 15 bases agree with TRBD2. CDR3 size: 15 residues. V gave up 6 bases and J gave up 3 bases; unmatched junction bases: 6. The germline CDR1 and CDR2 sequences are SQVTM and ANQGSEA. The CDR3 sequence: CSVAGLAGGNYEQYF. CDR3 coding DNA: TGCAGCGTCGCCGGACTAGCGGGAGGGAACTACGAGCAGTACTTC.

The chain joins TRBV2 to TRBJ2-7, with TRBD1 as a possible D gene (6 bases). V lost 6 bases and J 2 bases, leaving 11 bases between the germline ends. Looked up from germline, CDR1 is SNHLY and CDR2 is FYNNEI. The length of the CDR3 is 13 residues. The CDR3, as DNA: TGTGCCAGCAGGACCGGGACACCCTACGAGCAGTACTTC. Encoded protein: CASRTGTPYEQYF.

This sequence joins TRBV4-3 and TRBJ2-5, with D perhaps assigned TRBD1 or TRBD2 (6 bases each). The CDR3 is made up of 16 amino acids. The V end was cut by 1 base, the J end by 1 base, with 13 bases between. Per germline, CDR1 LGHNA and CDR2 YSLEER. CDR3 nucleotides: TGCGCCAGCAGCCAAGGGGGGGCAGGGGTCCAAGAGACCCAGTACTTC. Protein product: CASSQGGAGVQETQYF.

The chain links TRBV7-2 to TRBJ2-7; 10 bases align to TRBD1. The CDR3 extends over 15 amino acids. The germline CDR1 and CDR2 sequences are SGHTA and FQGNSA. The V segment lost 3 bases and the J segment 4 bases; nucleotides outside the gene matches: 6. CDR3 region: CASSLTGTGVYEQYF. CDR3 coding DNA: TGTGCCAGCAGCTTGACCGGGACAGGGGTTTACGAGCAGTACTTC.

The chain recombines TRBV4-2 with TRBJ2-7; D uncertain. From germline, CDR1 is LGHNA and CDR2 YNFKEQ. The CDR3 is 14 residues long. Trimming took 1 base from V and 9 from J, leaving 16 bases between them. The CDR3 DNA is TGTGCCAGCAGCCAAGCGTCCGGAATAGTCGCGCAGTACTTC. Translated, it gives CASSQASGIVAQYF.

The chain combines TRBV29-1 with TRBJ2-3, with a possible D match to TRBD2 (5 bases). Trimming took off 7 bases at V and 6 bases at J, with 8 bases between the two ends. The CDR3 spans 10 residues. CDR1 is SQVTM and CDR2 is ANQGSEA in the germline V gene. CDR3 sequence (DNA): TGCAGCGGGAGGATGGATACGCAGTATTTT. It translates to CSGRMDTQYF.

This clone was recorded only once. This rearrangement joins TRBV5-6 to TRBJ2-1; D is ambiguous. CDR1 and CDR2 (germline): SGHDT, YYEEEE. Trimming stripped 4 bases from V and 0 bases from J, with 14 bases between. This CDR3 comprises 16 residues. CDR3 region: CASSERRLSSYNEQFF. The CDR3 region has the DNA TGTGCCAGCAGCGAAAGACGGTTGAGCTCCTACAATGAGCAGTTCTTC.

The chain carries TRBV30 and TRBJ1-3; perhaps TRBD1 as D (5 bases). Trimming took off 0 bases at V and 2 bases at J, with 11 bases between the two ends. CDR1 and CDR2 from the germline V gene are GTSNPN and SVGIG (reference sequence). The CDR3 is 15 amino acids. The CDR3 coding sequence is TGTGCCTGGAGTGTACTTCGGGGGGCTGGAAACACCATATATTTT. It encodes CAWSVLRGAGNTIYF.

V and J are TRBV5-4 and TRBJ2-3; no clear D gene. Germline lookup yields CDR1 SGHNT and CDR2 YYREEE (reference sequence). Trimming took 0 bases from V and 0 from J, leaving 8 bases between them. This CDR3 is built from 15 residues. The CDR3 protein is CASSLVVGSTDTQYF. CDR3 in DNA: TGTGCCAGCAGCTTGGTGGTAGGAAGCACAGATACGCAGTATTTT.